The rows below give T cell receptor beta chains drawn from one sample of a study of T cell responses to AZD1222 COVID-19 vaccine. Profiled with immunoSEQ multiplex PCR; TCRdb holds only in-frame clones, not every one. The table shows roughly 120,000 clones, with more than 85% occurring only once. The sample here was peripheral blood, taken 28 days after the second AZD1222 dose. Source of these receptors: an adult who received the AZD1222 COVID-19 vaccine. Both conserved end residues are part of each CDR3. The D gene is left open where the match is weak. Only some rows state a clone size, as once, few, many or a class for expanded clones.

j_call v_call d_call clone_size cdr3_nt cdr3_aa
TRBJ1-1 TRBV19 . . TGTGCCAGTAGTATATATCGGGGGCAAGGAGCTTTCTTT CASSIYRGQGAFF
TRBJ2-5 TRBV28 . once TGTGCCAGCCGCGGACGTGGGGTCCAAGAGACCCAGTACTTC CASRGRGVQETQYF
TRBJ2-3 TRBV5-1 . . TGCGCCAGCCGAACCGGGGATACGCAGTATTTT CASRTGDTQYF
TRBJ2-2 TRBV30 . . TGTGCCGGGGGTACGGGACATCCCACCGGGGAGCTGTTTTTT CAGGTGHPTGELFF
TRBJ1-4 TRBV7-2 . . TGTGCCAGCAGCTTGCCAGGGGAGGCTGAAAAACTGTTTTTT CASSLPGEAEKLFF
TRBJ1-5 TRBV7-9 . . TGTGCCAGCAGTTCTCCGGGTGTTAGCAATCAGCCCCAGCATTTT CASSSPGVSNQPQHF
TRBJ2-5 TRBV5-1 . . TGCGCCAGCAGCTTGTCCGGGACCTCACAAGAGACCCAGTACTTC CASSLSGTSQETQYF
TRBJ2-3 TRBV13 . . TGTGCCAGCAGCATTTCAGATACGCAGTATTTT CASSISDTQYF
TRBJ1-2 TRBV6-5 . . TGTGCCAGCAGTACTGTCGGGGCCGAAAGAAGCTACACCTTC CASSTVGAERSYTF
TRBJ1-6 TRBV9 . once TGTGCCAGCAGCGTAGGCGTTTCTCCCCTCCACTTT CASSVGVSPLHF
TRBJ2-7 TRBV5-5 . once TGTGCCAGCAGCTTAGGAGGAGGGCAGCCCACCTACGAGCAGTACTTC CASSLGGGQPTYEQYF
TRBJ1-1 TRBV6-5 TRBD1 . TGTGCCAGCAGGACAGGGGGTGTAGCTTTCTTT CASRTGGVAFF
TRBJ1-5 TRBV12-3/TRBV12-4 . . TGTGCCAGCAGGGGAGGGGGAGGTCAGCCCCAGCATTTT CASRGGGGQPQHF
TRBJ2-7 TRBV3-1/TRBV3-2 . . TGTGCCAGCAGCCAAGACCCTACCACCTACGAGCAGTACTTC CASSQDPTTYEQYF
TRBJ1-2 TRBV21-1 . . TGTGCCAGCAGCAAAGGCCCAGGCTACACCTTC CASSKGPGYTF
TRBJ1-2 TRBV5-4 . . TGTGCCAGCAGCTTTCACATGGGGGCGGACTATGGCTACACCTTC CASSFHMGADYGYTF
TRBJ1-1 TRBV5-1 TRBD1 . TGCGCCAGCAGCCCCGGGACAGGGAGAAGGAACACTGAAGCTTTCTTT CASSPGTGRRNTEAFF
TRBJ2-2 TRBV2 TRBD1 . TGTGCCAGCAAAGAACAGGGGCAGGCCGGGGAGCTGTTTTTT CASKEQGQAGELFF
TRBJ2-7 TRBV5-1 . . TGCGCCAGCAGCTTGGTGGCTGGTTACACTTTGGAGCAGTACTTC CASSLVAGYTLEQYF
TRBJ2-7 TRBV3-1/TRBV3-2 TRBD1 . TGTGCCAGCAGCCCCGCCTGGGGGACAGCCATATACGAGCAGTACTTC CASSPAWGTAIYEQYF
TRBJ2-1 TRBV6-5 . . TGTGCCAGCAGTTACGGGGGGGGCTTCAATGAGCAGTTCTTC CASSYGGGFNEQFF
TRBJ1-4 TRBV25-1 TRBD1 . TGTGCCAGCAGGCAGGGGGGGACTAATGAAAAACTGTTTTTT CASRQGGTNEKLFF
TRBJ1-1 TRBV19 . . TGTGCCAGTAGTTCGCAGGGTAGGACTGAAGCTTTCTTT CASSSQGRTEAFF
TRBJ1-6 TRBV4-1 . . TGCGCCAGCAGCCAAGAGGTCAGAGCCCTTAGCTCCTATAATTCACCCCTCCACTTT CASSQEVRALSSYNSPLHF
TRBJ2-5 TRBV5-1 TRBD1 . TGCGCCAGCAGCTTGGGGGGACAGGGATTGGTAGAGACCCAGTACTTC CASSLGGQGLVETQYF
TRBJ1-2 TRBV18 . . TGTGCCAGCTCACCACTCGTTCACGGATCTAACTATGGCTACACCTTC CASSPLVHGSNYGYTF
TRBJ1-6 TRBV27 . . TGTGCCAGCAGTTTGCAACTTCTTGCACCCCTCCACTTT CASSLQLLAPLHF
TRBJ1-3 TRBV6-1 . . TGTGCCGCCCACAGGGCCTGGGCAAACACCATATATTTT CAAHRAWANTIYF
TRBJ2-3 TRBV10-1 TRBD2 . TGCGCCAGCAGCCCAGGAATCGGGGGGGTTCCCACAGATACGCAGTATTTT CASSPGIGGVPTDTQYF
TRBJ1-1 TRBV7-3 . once TGTGCCAGCAGCTCGCAGGGAGGGCTGAGGGCTTTCTTT CASSSQGGLRAFF
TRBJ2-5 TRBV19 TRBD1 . TGTGCCAGTAAGTTCCGGGACAGCCAAGAGACCCAGTACTTC CASKFRDSQETQYF
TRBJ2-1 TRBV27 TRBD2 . TGTGCCAGCAGTGAGCCGGGACTAGCGGGGGCCCACAATGAGCAGTTCTTC CASSEPGLAGAHNEQFF
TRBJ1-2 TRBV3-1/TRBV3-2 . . TGTGCCAGCAGCCCCACCGGCAACTATGGCTACACCTTC CASSPTGNYGYTF